Presented here are 21 T cell receptor beta chains from one specimen sequenced in a study of OX40 agonist ivuxolimab in advanced cancers. TCRdb's table, derived via immunoSEQ multiplex PCR, lists solely in-frame clones and lacks some. In the table there are 75,000 to 100,000 clones, around 90% of which are singletons. The starting material was CD4+ or CD8+ T cells sorted from blood, obtained in a trial of the OX40 agonist ivuxolimab. The receptors originated from an adult with an advanced solid tumor such as melanoma, head and neck, liver or kidney cancer.

The chain joins TRBV6-1 to TRBJ1-4; tentative D call: TRBD1 (5 bases). V lost 3 bases and J 10 bases, leaving 18 bases between the germline ends. The CDR3 runs to 15 residues. The V gene's germline CDR1 is MNHNS and CDR2 SASEGT. The CDR3 DNA reads as TGTGCCAGCAGTGACTGGCAGGGCGCATTCGGAAAACTGTTTTTT. As protein: CASSDWQGAFGKLFF.

The V and J genes are TRBV7-7 and TRBJ2-2; TRBD2 might be the D (6 bases). Germline loops: CDR1 SSHAT, CDR2 FNYEAQ (reference sequence). This CDR3 region has 15 residues. V shed 4 bases and J shed 2 bases, with 11 bases lying between them. Written as DNA, the CDR3 is TGTGCCAGCAGCTCTGGGACTGATAACACCGGGGAGCTGTTTTTT. Translated, it gives CASSSGTDNTGELFF.

The CDR3 loop reads CASSPDRDGDTQYF. CDR3 bases: TGTGCCAGCAGCCCAGACAGGGACGGGGATACGCAGTATTTT. This chain links TRBV7-3 with TRBJ2-3, with TRBD1 identical over 7 bases. This CDR3 is built from 14 residues. Unmatched junction bases numbered 8, after V lost 5 bases and J lost 6 bases. Germline loops: CDR1 SGHTA, CDR2 FQGTGA.

J is TRBJ2-5 and V is TRBV29-1; the match to TRBD1 covers 7 bases. The CDR3 is 15 residues long. J lost 1 base, V lost 6 bases, and 11 bases had no gene match. Per germline, CDR1 SQVTM and CDR2 ANQGSEA. The chain's CDR3 is CSVTRTGESQETQYF. The CDR3 DNA follows: TGCAGCGTGACCCGGACAGGAGAATCCCAAGAGACCCAGTACTTC. Variable domain in full (rest from reference TRBV29-1 and TRBJ2-5): SAVISQKPSRDICQRGTSLTIQCQVDSQVTMMFWYRQQPGQSLTLIATANQGSEATYESGFVIDKFPISRPNLTFSTLTVSNMSPEDSSIYLCSVTRTGESQETQYFGPGTRLLVL.

The V call is TRBV19, the J call TRBJ1-4, with D possibly matching TRBD1 (6 bases). CDR3 length: 14 residues. V gave up 5 bases and J gave up 7 bases, with 14 bases separating them. Germline CDR1 and CDR2: LNHDA and SQIVND (reference sequence). The CDR3 here is CASSPRGQSEKLFF. DNA for the CDR3: TGTGCCAGTAGTCCTCGCGGACAGAGTGAAAAACTGTTTTTT. Full variable domain (missing parts from reference TRBV19 and TRBJ1-4): DGGITQSPKYLFRKEGQNVTLSCEQNLNHDAMYWYRQDPGQGLRLIYYSQIVNDFQKGDIAEGYSVSREKKESFPLTVTSAQKNPTAFYLCASSPRGQSEKLFFGSGTQLSVL.

About this clone: The missing conserved phenylalanine or tryptophan at the end of this CDR3 makes a read error likely. The rearrangement links TRBV27 to TRBJ1-6; D possibly corresponds to TRBD1 (5 bases). Germline V gene lookup returns CDR1 MNHEY and CDR2 SMNVEV (reference sequence). V was pared by 7 bases and J by 5 bases, with 15 bases between. CDR3 length: 15 amino acids. The DNA of the CDR3 is TGTGCCAGCAACTATCTTACAGGTAATAATTCACCCCTCCACCTT. Its protein product is CASNYLTGNNSPLHL.

The chain links TRBV7-2 to TRBJ1-5; 8 bases match TRBD1. The CDR3 extends over 19 amino acids. CDR1 SGHTA and CDR2 FQGNSA come from the germline V gene. The trim removed 1 base at V and 0 bases at J, leaving 11 bases unmatched. In nucleotides, the CDR3 is TGTGCCAGCAGCTTAGGGGACAGGATGGTGGCTTATAGCAATCAGCCCCAGCATTTT. This translates into CASSLGDRMVAYSNQPQHF.

V is TRBV18 and J is TRBJ2-2; D is unresolved. This CDR3 contains 13 residues. V lost 3 bases to trimming and J lost 4 bases, with 6 bases between them. Germline V lookup: CDR1 KGHSH, CDR2 LQKENI. The CDR3 protein is CASSPSTTGELFF. Written as DNA, the CDR3 is TGTGCCAGCTCACCTTCCACCACCGGGGAGCTGTTTTTT.

This clone has more than one count but fewer than ten. The chain joins TRBV6-1 to TRBJ2-7; D ambiguous. The germline CDR1 and CDR2 sequences are MNHNS and SASEGT. Trimming took off 1 base at V and 2 bases at J, with 12 bases between the two ends. The CDR3 loop spans 15 amino acids. The DNA of the CDR3 is TGTGCCAGCAGTGAAGTTTCTAGTTCCACCTACGAGCAGTACTTC. Its protein product is CASSEVSSSTYEQYF.

The chain employs TRBV18 and TRBJ2-2; no clear D gene. CDR1 and CDR2 from the germline V gene are KGHSH and LQKENI. Trimming removed 2 bases at V and 0 bases at J, with 4 bases between. This CDR3 has 14 amino acids. CDR3 amino acids: CASSPIANTGELFF. In DNA form, the CDR3 reads TGTGCCAGCTCACCAATCGCGAACACCGGGGAGCTGTTTTTT. The whole variable domain, remainder taken from reference TRBV18 and TRBJ2-2, is NAGVMQNPRHLVRRRGQEARLRCSPMKGHSHVYWYRQLPEEGLKFMVYLQKENIIDESGMPKERFSAEFPKEGPSILRIQQVVRGDSAAYFCASSPIANTGELFFGEGSRLTVL.

The chain links TRBV14 to TRBJ1-2; D is possibly TRBD1 (5 bases). The CDR3 covers 13 residues. CDR1 is SGHDN and CDR2 is FVKESK in the germline V gene. V lost 2 bases, J lost 8 bases, and 12 bases lay in between. CDR3: CASSQSRAGGYTF. The CDR3 bases are TGTGCCAGCAGCCAATCCAGGGCGGGAGGCTACACCTTC.

This chain connects TRBV9 to TRBJ1-5, with D uncertain. Germline V gene sequence: CDR1 SGDLS, CDR2 YYNGEE. There are 12 residues in the CDR3. Trimming removed 7 bases from V and 4 bases from J, with 9 bases in between. The CDR3 DNA follows: TGTGCCAGCGGTACGGGGAATCAGCCCCAGCATTTT. Amino acid sequence: CASGTGNQPQHF. The full variable domain, rest sourced from reference TRBV9 and TRBJ1-5, is DSGVTQTPKHLITATGQRVTLRCSPRSGDLSVYWYQQSLDQGLQFLIQYYNGEERAKGNILERFSAQQFPDLHSELNLSSLELGDSALYFCASGTGNQPQHFGDGTRLSIL.

This chain joins TRBV28 and TRBJ1-4; no firm D call. This CDR3 spans 13 amino acids. Trimming cost V 2 bases and J 7 bases, with 8 bases left between them. Germline V gene data show CDR1 as MDHEN and CDR2 as SYDVKM. The CDR3 DNA is TGTGCCAGCAGTTTACAAGGTCGTGAAAAACTGTTTTTT. The encoded protein is CASSLQGREKLFF.

V usage is TRBV18 and J usage is TRBJ1-2; a possible D gene is TRBD1 (5 bases). There are 16 residues in the CDR3. The germline CDR1 and CDR2 sequences are KGHSH and LQKENI. Trimming took off 1 base at V and 8 bases at J, with 20 bases between the two ends. CDR3 in amino acids: CASSPREVGTAMGYTF. The CDR3 region has the DNA TGTGCCAGCTCACCACGGGAGGTGGGGACGGCCATGGGCTACACCTTC.

Points on this clone: Because it lacks the conserved phenylalanine or tryptophan at the end, this CDR3 is likely a read error. The J gene is TRBJ1-6, the V gene TRBV5-1; a possible D gene is TRBD1 (5 bases). Germline V CDR1 and CDR2: SGHRS, YFSETQ. The V end lost 2 bases, the J end lost 9 bases, and 15 bases lay between the germline ends. The CDR3 loop spans 15 amino acids. The CDR3 spells CASSFLGVDSSPLHL. The DNA of the CDR3 is TGCGCCAGCAGCTTTTTGGGGGTCGATAGTTCACCCCTCCACCTT.

The rearrangement links TRBV27 to TRBJ2-5; tentative D call: TRBD2 (6 bases). The CDR3 is 15 amino acids. The ends were cut back, 10 bases at V and 5 bases at J, with 23 bases in the middle. Germline assignment: CDR1 MNHEY and CDR2 SMNVEV (reference sequence). In DNA form, the CDR3 reads TGTGCCACTGGGACGGCGGGGTTTTGGATGGAGACCCAGTACTTC. The encoded protein is CATGTAGFWMETQYF.

The J gene is TRBJ1-3, the V gene TRBV18, with D perhaps matching TRBD1 (5 bases). Germline-derived CDR1 and CDR2 are KGHSH and LQKENI. V shed 0 bases and J shed 3 bases, with 9 bases lying between them. This CDR3 is built from 15 residues. The CDR3 region is CASSPPGGIGNTIYF. As DNA, the CDR3 is TGTGCCAGCTCACCACCGGGGGGGATTGGAAACACCATATATTTT. Using reference TRBV18 and TRBJ1-3 for the parts outside the CDR3, the full variable domain is NAGVMQNPRHLVRRRGQEARLRCSPMKGHSHVYWYRQLPEEGLKFMVYLQKENIIDESGMPKERFSAEFPKEGPSILRIQQVVRGDSAAYFCASSPPGGIGNTIYFGEGSWLTVV.

The chain is built from TRBV14 and TRBJ2-4; D remains unclear. V dropped 0 bases and J dropped 0 bases, with 3 bases sitting between them. The CDR3 runs 14 residues. In germline, CDR1 is SGHDN, CDR2 FVKESK. CDR3 in DNA: TGTGCCAGCAGCCAAGACCTAGCCAAAAACATTCAGTACTTC. This sequence encodes CASSQDLAKNIQYF.

This rearrangement joins TRBV10-3 to TRBJ2-3, with D perhaps TRBD2 (7 bases). Trimming removed 4 bases from V and 3 bases from J, with 20 bases in between. The CDR3 has 17 amino acids. CDR1 ENHRY and CDR2 SYGVKD come from the germline V gene. The CDR3, as DNA: TGTGCCATCAGTGGCACGGGGTGGGGGGGCGCAACAGATACGCAGTATTTT. Residues: CAISGTGWGGATDTQYF.

The V call is TRBV5-8, the J call TRBJ2-5; no reliable D call. Trimming pared 3 bases from V and 4 bases from J, leaving 7 bases between. CDR1 and CDR2 from the germline V gene are SGHTS and YDEGEE. This CDR3 contains 12 residues. The CDR3 loop reads CASSSSRETQYF. CDR3 nucleotide sequence: TGTGCCAGCAGCTCCTCCAGAGAGACCCAGTACTTC.

The chain's CDR3 is CASSVGGVEQYF. The CDR3 nucleotides are TGTGCCAGCAGCGTAGGGGGAGTCGAGCAGTACTTC. The V call is TRBV5-4, the J call TRBJ2-7; D may be TRBD1 (6 bases). V was clipped by 4 bases and J by 6 bases, with 11 bases between them. This CDR3 has 12 residues. The germline gives CDR1 SGHNT, CDR2 YYREEE (reference sequence). The variable domain in full, with the rest retrieved from reference TRBV5-4 and TRBJ2-7, is ETGVTQSPTHLIKTRGQQVTLRCSSQSGHNTVSWYQQALGQGPQFIFQYYREEENGRGNFPPRFSGLQFPNYSSELNVNALELDDSALYLCASSVGGVEQYFGPGTRLTVT.